This TCR beta chain was obtained from a study of shared clonotypes between healthy human individuals. Negatively enriched CD4+ T cells were divided by CD45RA into naive and memory. The CDR3 has 13 amino acids. Trimming took 7 bases from V and 4 from J, leaving 14 bases between them. The germline V gene has CDR1 GTSNPN and CDR2 SVGIG (reference sequence). Sequenced by immunoSEQ multiplex PCR; TCRdb stores in-frame clones only, minus some. This table has about 2,500,000 clones, around nine tenths appearing once. Sequenced sample: naive CD4+ T cells sorted from blood. Stated subset: CD45RA+ positively selected. The source is a man aged 18 to 30 in good health. The chain links TRBV30 to TRBJ2-1; D possibly corresponds to TRBD2 (5 bases). The CDR3 protein is CASSPDWYNEQFF. The CDR3 region has the DNA TGTGCCTCCTCCCCGGACTGGTACAATGAGCAGTTCTTC. Drawing the rest from reference TRBV30 and TRBJ2-1, the complete variable domain is SQTIHQWPATLVQPVGSPLSLECTVEGTSNPNLYWYRQAAGRGLQLLFYSVGIGQISSEVPQNLSASRPQDRQFILSSKKLLLSDSGFYLCASSPDWYNEQFFGPGTRLTVL.